The clone carrying this T cell receptor beta chain is labeled large based on frequency. From the 10x single-cell sequencing reads, TCRdb lists one entry per CDR3 protein and no DNA. The sample table includes approximately 1,000 distinct CDR3 sequences. CDR3 size: 14 residues. Germline CDR1 is MNHEY and CDR2 is SVGAGI. The entry originates in a study of CD8 T cells in cerebrospinal fluid in Alzheimer's disease. The sample comprised cerebrospinal fluid. This chain joins TRBV6-5 and TRBJ1-2. The sequence derives from a human donor in good health. The CDR3 here is CASSYLGPNYGYTF.